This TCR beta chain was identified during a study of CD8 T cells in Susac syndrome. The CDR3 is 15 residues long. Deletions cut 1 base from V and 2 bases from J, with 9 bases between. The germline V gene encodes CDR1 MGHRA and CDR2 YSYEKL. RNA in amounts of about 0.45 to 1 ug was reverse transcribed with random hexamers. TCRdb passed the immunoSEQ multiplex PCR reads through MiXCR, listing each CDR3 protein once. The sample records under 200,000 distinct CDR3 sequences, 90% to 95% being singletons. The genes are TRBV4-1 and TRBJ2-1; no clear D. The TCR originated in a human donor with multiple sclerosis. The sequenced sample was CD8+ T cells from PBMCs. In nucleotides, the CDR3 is TGCGCCAGCAGCCAAGGAGGTGAGCCCTACAATGAGCAGTTCTTC. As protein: CASSQGGEPYNEQFF.